Detailed here is one T cell receptor beta chain. Antigen unknown. Losses at the gene ends were 0 bases for V and 7 bases for J; bases not matched to a gene: 5. The CDR3 loop spans 14 amino acids. Germline values: CDR1 SGHRS, CDR2 YFSETQ. The data were taken from a study of cytomegalovirus exposure and HLA in healthy donors. The PCR employed 60 Vbeta primers together with 13 Jbeta primers. The assay was immunoSEQ multiplex PCR, and TCRdb's table has in-frame clones only and misses some. Among over 100,000 clones listed, approximately 70% were seen once. The study, taken as a whole, reports: Most of the TCR beta V segments (in an earlier analysis) were productive either about 90% or about 30% of the time. TCR association rates varied by HLA locus in a later analysis, with DRB1 highest and HLA-C lowest.

The sequence derives from a man in his forties in good health and CMV-seronegative. The chain combines TRBV5-1 with TRBJ2-7, with 9 nucleotides matching TRBD1. The specimen was PBMCs. CDR3 amino acids: CASSLVQGAGEQYF. Written as DNA, the CDR3 is TGCGCCAGCAGCTTGGTACAGGGGGCTGGGGAGCAGTACTTC.